The present T cell receptor (beta chain) was sequenced within a study of CD8+ T cells in alopecia areata. The junction had 3 bases not matched to a gene; V was cut back by 6 bases and J by 10 bases. This CDR3 is 12 amino acids long. Germline CDR1 is MNHEY and CDR2 is SMNVEV (reference sequence). Sequencing relied on a cDNA template that was reverse transcribed from extracted RNA. Assay used: immunoSEQ multiplex PCR; TCRdb lists only in-frame clones, some missing. The sample yields 110,000 to 150,000 clones, less than 75% seen once. Sequenced sample: CD8+ T cells sorted from blood. The chain combines TRBV27 with TRBJ2-1; 10 nucleotides agree with TRBD2. This sequence originates from a human donor in good health. The CDR3 DNA is TGTGCCAGCAGAGCGGGAGGGCGGGAGCAGTTCTTC. It encodes CASRAGGREQFF.